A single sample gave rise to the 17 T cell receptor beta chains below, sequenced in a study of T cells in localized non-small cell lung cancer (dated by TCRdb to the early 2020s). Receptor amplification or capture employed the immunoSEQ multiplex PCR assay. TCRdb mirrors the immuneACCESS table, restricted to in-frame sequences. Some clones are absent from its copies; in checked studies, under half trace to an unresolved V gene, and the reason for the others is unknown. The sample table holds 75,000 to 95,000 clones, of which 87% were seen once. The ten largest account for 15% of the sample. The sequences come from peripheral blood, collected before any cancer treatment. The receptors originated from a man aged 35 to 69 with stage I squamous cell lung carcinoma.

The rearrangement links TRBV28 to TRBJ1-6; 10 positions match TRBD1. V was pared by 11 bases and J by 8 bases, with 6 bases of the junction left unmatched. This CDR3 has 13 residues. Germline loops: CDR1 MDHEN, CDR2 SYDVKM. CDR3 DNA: TGTGCCTGGGGGGGGACAGGGGATTCACCCCTCCACTTT. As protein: CAWGGTGDSPLHF.

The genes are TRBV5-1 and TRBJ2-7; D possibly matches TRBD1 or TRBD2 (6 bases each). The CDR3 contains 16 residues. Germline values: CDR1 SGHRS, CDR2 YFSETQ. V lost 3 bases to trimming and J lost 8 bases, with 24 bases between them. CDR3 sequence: CASSSGQTWRAPKQYF. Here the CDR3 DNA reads TGCGCCAGCAGCTCTGGACAGACCTGGAGGGCCCCCAAGCAGTACTTC.

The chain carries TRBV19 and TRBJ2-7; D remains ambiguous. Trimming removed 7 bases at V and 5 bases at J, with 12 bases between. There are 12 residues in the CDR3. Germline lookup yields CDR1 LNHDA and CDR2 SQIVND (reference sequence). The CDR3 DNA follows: TGTGCCAGTACGTCAATTTGGAACGAGCAGTACTTC. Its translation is CASTSIWNEQYF.

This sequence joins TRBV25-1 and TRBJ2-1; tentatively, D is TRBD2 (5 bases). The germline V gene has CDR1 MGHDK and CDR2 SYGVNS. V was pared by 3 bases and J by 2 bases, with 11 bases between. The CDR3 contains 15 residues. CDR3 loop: CASSDQGSPYNEQFF. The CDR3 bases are TGTGCCAGCAGTGACCAAGGGAGCCCCTACAATGAGCAGTTCTTC.

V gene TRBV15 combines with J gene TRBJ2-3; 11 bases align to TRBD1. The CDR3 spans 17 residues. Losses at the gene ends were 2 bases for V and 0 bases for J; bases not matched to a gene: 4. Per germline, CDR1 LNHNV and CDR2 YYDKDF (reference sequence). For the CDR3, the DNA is TGTGCCACCAGCAGATCTGGGACAGGGGGTAGCACAGATACGCAGTATTTT. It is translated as CATSRSGTGGSTDTQYF.

The CDR3 DNA reads as TGTGCCAGCTCAGGAGACAGGGGGTCCTACAATGAGCAGTTCTTC. This codes for CASSGDRGSYNEQFF. The genes are TRBV19 and TRBJ2-1; 9 nucleotides line up with TRBD1. The V and J ends lost 9 bases and 1 base, in that order; junction bases with no gene match: 7. The germline CDR1 and CDR2 sequences are LNHDA and SQIVND (reference sequence). The CDR3 covers 15 residues.

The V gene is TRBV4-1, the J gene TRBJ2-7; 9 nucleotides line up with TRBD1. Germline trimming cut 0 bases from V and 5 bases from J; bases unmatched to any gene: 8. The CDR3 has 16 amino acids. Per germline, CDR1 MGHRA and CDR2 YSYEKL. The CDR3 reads CASSQETSQGANEQYF. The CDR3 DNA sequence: TGCGCCAGCAGCCAAGAAACCTCACAGGGGGCGAACGAGCAGTACTTC.

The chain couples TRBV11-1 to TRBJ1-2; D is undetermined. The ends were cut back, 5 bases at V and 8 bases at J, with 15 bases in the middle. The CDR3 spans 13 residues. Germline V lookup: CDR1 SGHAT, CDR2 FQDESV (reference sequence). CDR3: CASSRAGDIGYTF. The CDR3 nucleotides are TGTGCCAGCAGCCGGGCGGGAGACATCGGCTACACCTTC.

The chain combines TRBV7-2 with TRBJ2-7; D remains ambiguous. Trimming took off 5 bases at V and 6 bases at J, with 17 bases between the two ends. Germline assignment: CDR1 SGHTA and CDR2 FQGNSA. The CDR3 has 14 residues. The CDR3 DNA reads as TGTGCCAGCAGCCCCGTAACGAACTGGGGCGAGCAGTACTTC. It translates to CASSPVTNWGEQYF.

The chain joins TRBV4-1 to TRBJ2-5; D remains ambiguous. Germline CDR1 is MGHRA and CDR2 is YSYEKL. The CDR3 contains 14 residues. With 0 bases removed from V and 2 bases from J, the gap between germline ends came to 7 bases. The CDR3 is CASSQDARQETQYF. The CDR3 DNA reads TGCGCCAGCAGCCAAGATGCCAGGCAAGAGACCCAGTACTTC.

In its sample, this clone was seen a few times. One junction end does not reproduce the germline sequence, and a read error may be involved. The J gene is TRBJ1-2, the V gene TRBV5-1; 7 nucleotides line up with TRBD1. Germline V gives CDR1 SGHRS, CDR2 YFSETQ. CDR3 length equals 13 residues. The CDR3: CASSLWDSQPVSF. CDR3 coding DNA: TGCGCCAGCAGCCTGTGGGACAGCCAGCCCGTATCCTTC.

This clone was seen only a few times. CDR3 in DNA: TGTGCCAGCAGTGCTAACAATCAGCCCCAGCATTTT. Residues: CASSANNQPQHF. The chain employs TRBV28 and TRBJ1-5, with D hard to call. In germline, CDR1 is MDHEN, CDR2 SYDVKM. The CDR3 has 12 residues. V dropped 5 bases and J dropped 3 bases, with 5 bases sitting between them.

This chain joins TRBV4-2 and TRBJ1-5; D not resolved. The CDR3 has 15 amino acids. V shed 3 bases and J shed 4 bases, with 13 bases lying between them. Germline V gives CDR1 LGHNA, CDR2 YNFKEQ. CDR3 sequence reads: CASSHSREPNQPQHF. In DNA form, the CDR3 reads TGTGCCAGCAGCCACTCGAGGGAGCCAAATCAGCCCCAGCATTTT.

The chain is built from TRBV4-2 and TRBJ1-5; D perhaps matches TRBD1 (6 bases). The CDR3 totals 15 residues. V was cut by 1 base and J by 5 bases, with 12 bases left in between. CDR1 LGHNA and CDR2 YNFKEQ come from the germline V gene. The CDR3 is CASSQVAGEDQPQHF. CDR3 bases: TGTGCCAGCAGCCAAGTGGCAGGGGAGGATCAGCCCCAGCATTTT.

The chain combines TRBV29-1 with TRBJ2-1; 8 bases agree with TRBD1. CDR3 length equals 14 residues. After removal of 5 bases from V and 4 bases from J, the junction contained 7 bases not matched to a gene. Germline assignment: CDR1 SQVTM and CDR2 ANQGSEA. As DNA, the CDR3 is TGCAGCGTTAACCGGGACAGGCAATACAATGAGCAGTTCTTC. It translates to CSVNRDRQYNEQFF.

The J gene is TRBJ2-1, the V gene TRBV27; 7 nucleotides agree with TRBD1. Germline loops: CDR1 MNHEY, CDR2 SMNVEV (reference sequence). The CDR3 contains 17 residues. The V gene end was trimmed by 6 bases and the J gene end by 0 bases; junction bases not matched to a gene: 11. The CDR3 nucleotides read TGTGCCAGCAGACGACAGGGAAGGGGAAGCTCCTACAATGAGCAGTTCTTC. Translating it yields CASRRQGRGSSYNEQFF.

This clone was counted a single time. The CDR3 region has the DNA TGTGCCAGCAGTGCTACTACAGGGGGGTTTGAAAAACTGTTTTTT. Translated: CASSATTGGFEKLFF. This rearrangement joins TRBV6-1 to TRBJ1-4; 8 nucleotides match TRBD1. Losses at the gene ends were 4 bases for V and 7 bases for J; bases not matched to a gene: 8. Germline values: CDR1 MNHNS, CDR2 SASEGT. This CDR3 comprises 15 residues.